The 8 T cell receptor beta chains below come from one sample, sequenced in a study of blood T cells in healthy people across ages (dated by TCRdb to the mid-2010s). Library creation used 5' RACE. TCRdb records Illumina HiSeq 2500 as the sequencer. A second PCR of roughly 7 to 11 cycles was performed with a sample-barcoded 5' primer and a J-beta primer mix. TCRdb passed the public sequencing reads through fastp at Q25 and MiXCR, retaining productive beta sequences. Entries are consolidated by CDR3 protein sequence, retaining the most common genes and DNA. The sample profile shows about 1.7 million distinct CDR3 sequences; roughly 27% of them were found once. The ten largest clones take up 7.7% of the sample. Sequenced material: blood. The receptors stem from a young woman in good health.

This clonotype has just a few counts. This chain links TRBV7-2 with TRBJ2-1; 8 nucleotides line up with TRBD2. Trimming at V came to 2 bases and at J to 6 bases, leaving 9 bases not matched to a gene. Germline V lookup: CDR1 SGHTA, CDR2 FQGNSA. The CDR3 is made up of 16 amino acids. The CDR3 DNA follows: TGTGCCAGCAGCTTATCAGCGGGAGTTTTGGGCAATGAGCAGTTCTTC. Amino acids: CASSLSAGVLGNEQFF.

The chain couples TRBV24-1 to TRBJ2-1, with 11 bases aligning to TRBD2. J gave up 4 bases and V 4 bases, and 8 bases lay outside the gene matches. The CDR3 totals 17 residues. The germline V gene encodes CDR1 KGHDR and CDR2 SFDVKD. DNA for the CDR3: TGTGCCACCAGTGACCCTCAGGGGACTAGCGGTTACAATGAGCAGTTCTTC. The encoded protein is CATSDPQGTSGYNEQFF.

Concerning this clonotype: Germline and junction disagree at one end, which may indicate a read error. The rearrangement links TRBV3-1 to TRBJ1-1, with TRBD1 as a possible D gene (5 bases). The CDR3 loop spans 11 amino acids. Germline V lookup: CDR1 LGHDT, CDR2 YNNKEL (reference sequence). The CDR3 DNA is TGTGCCGGCAGCCGAAGGGGTGAAGCTTTCTTT. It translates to CAGSRRGEAFF. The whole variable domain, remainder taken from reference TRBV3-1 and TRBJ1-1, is DTAVSQTPKYLVTQMGNDKSIKCEQNLGHDTMYWYKQDSKKFLKIMFSYNNKELIINETVPNRFSPKSPDKAHLNLHINSLELGDSAVYFCAGSRRGEAFFGQGTRLTVV.

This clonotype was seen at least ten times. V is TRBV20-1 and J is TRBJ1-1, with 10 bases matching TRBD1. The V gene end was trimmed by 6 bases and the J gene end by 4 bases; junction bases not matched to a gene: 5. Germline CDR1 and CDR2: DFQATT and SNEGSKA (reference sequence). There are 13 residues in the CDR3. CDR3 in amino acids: CSATTGGVTEAFF. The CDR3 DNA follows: TGCAGTGCCACGACAGGGGGCGTCACTGAAGCTTTCTTT.

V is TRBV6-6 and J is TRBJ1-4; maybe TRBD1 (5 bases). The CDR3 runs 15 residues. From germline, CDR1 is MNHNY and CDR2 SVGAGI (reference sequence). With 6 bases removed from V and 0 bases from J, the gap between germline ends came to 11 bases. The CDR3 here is CASRDKGATNEKLFF. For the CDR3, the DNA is TGTGCCAGCAGGGACAAGGGTGCAACTAATGAAAAACTGTTTTTT.

The DNA for the CDR3 is TGTGCCAGCAGCTGGGGCGGGGGTGCCGGGGAGCTGTTTTTT. Protein sequence: CASSWGGGAGELFF. The genes are TRBV5-5 and TRBJ2-2; 7 bases fit TRBD2. CDR3 size: 14 residues. The junction had 5 bases not matched to a gene; V was cut back by 3 bases and J by 6 bases. Germline CDR1 reads SGHKS; CDR2 reads YYEKEE (reference sequence). Together with reference TRBV5-5 and TRBJ2-2, the CDR3 gives the full variable domain: DAGVTQSPTHLIKTRGQQVTLRCSPISGHKSVSWYQQVLGQGPQFIFQYYEKEERGRGNFPDRFSARQFPNYSSELNVNALLLGDSALYLCASSWGGGAGELFFGEGSRLTVL.

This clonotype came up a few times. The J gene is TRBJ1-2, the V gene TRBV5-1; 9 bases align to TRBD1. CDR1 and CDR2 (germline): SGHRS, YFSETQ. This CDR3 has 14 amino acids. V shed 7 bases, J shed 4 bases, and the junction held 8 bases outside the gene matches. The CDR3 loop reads CASPRQGEIYGYTF. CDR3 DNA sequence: TGCGCCAGCCCGAGACAGGGGGAAATCTATGGCTACACCTTC.

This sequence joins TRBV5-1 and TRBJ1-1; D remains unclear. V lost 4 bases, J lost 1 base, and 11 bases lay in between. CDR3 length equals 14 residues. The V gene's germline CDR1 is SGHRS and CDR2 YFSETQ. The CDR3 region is CASSPTAANTEAFF. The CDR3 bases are TGCGCCAGCAGCCCCACGGCAGCGAACACTGAAGCTTTCTTT.